This T cell receptor (beta chain) was captured by sequencing in a study of PD-1 blockade in classical Hodgkin lymphoma. Findings and caveats of the study: Patients who responded completely had about the same baseline diversity as newly diagnosed patients.

Produced via immunoSEQ multiplex PCR; TCRdb's table is partial and in-frame only. The sample includes roughly 30,000 clones, 75% to 90% seen only once; the top ten take about a fifth. Every patient experienced relapse after autologous stem cell transplantation, and brentuximab vedotin exposure varied. As concerns this clone: Its antigen is unknown.

The sequencing used peripheral blood mononuclear cells (PBMCs), collected before the second cycle of nivolumab. This TCR was recovered from a human donor with classical Hodgkin lymphoma.

The CDR3 nucleotides are TGTGCCAGCAGTGAGGCTGAACACTATGGCTACACCTTC. Protein: CASSEAEHYGYTF. This sequence joins TRBV6-1 and TRBJ1-2, with no clear D. The germline V gene has CDR1 MNHNS and CDR2 SASEGT. CDR3 length: 13 residues. The V end lost 3 bases, the J end lost 3 bases, and 8 bases lay between the germline ends.